The rows below give T cell receptor beta chains drawn from one sample of a study of PD-L1 blockade in urothelial cancer. This table comes from immunoSEQ multiplex PCR, and its TCRdb copy is limited to in-frame clones, with some not included. The repertoire holds approximately 72,000 clones, with approximately 84% as singletons. The source was PBMCs, collected around atezolizumab (anti-PD-L1) treatment. The receptor set was obtained from a man aged 55 to 69 with urothelial cancer. Each CDR3 is given with its conserved first and last residue. The D gene is left open where the match is weak. Not every row has a clone size; where given, it reads once, few, many or a size class.

abundance | d_gene | j_gene | v_gene | CDR3nt | CDR3aa
once | - | TRBJ1-6 | TRBV6-5 | TGTGCCAGCAGCCCCTTTGCGGGGGGGAGCGGACCCCTCCACTTT | CASSPFAGGSGPLHF
- | - | TRBJ2-1 | TRBV7-6 | TGTGCCAGCAGCTTTACCCCCACAGGGCGCAATGAGCAGTTCTTC | CASSFTPTGRNEQFF
- | TRBD1 | TRBJ1-2 | TRBV6-5 | TGTGCCGGCCCGGGACAGGGGAACTATGGCTACACCTTC | CAGPGQGNYGYTF
once | TRBD2 | TRBJ2-3 | TRBV5-5 | TGTGCCAGCAGCTCGGGACTAGCGGCAGTCACAGATACGCAGTATTTT | CASSSGLAAVTDTQYF
- | TRBD2 | TRBJ2-1 | TRBV11-2 | TGTGCCAGCAGCGCTCGACTAGCTAGGTTTTCCTACAATGAGCAGTTCTTC | CASSARLARFSYNEQFF
- | - | TRBJ2-3 | TRBV6-5 | TGTGCCAGCAGTTACTTGTTCAACACAGATACGCAGTATTTT | CASSYLFNTDTQYF
- | TRBD2 | TRBJ2-2 | TRBV7-9 | TGTGCCAGCAGCTCCATTAGCGGGGGGACGAACGCCGGGGAGCTGTTTTTT | CASSSISGGTNAGELFF
- | - | TRBJ1-1 | TRBV5-5 | TGTGCCAGCAGCTTGGGAGTGAACACTGAAGCTTTCTTT | CASSLGVNTEAFF
- | TRBD2 | TRBJ2-5 | TRBV9 | TGTGCCAGCAGCGCGATAGCGGGGGGGGCAGGGACCCAGTACTTC | CASSAIAGGAGTQYF
- | TRBD2 | TRBJ2-3 | TRBV11-3 | TGTGCCAGCAGCCCGGGACTAGCGGACACAGATACGCAGTATTTT | CASSPGLADTDTQYF
- | - | TRBJ2-3 | TRBV27 | TGTGCCAGCAGTTTCAGGCGGGGCTCAGATACGCAGTATTTT | CASSFRRGSDTQYF
- | TRBD1 | TRBJ1-6 | TRBV6-9 | TGTGCCAGCAGAGCCCGGGGACAGGACGGGTCACCCCTCCACTTT | CASRARGQDGSPLHF
- | TRBD1 | TRBJ1-6 | TRBV5-1 | TGCGCCAGCAGCTTAGGGGGCCTAGATAATTCACCCCTCCACTTT | CASSLGGLDNSPLHF
- | - | TRBJ2-3 | TRBV11-2 | TGTGCCAGCAGCTTTAGGATGGAGGGCCCGCAGTATTTT | CASSFRMEGPQYF
- | TRBD1 | TRBJ2-7 | TRBV2 | TGTGCCAGCAGCGAGACAGGGAGAGGGACCTACGAGCAGTACTTC | CASSETGRGTYEQYF
- | - | TRBJ1-2 | TRBV5-4 | TGTGCCAGCAGCTTGACGGGGAGGCATGGCTACACCTTC | CASSLTGRHGYTF
- | - | TRBJ1-3 | TRBV6-5 | TGTGCCAGCAGTTACTCAGGGGCAGGAAGGGACACCATATATTTT | CASSYSGAGRDTIYF
- | - | TRBJ1-4 | TRBV7-2 | TGTGCCAGCAGCGAAATCAGGGGAGTCCTGTTTTTT | CASSEIRGVLFF
- | TRBD1 | TRBJ2-4 | TRBV5-6 | TGTGCCAGCAGACGAGGGGGCGCGGGAAACATTCAGTACTTC | CASRRGGAGNIQYF
- | TRBD2 | TRBJ2-3 | TRBV5-1 | TGCGCCAGCTCCTTAGCGGGGGACATAGATACGCAGTATTTT | CASSLAGDIDTQYF
- | - | TRBJ1-3 | TRBV7-2 | TGTGCCAGCAGCTTATCAGGGCCCGGAAACACCATATATTTT | CASSLSGPGNTIYF
- | TRBD1 | TRBJ2-7 | TRBV2 | TGTGCCAGCAGAAAACAGGGGGCCAACGAGCAGTACTTC | CASRKQGANEQYF
once | TRBD1 | TRBJ2-6 | TRBV6-6 | TGTGCCAGCATCCAACAGGGGGCGCCTGGGGCCAACGTCCTGACTTTC | CASIQQGAPGANVLTF
- | - | TRBJ2-2 | TRBV11-2 | TGTGCCAGCAGCTTAGATCCCCAGGCCGGGGAGCTGTTTTTT | CASSLDPQAGELFF
- | TRBD1 | TRBJ1-1 | TRBV29-1 | TGCAGCGTCGGGACAGGTAACACTGAAGCTTTCTTT | CSVGTGNTEAFF
- | TRBD1 | TRBJ1-1 | TRBV5-5 | TGTGCCAGCAGCAAAAGGACAGGGGTTGATACTGAAGCTTTCTTT | CASSKRTGVDTEAFF
- | TRBD1 | TRBJ2-2 | TRBV7-7 | TGTGCTAGCAGCCCGCGGACAGGGGGGGACACCGGGGAGCTGTTTTTT | CASSPRTGGDTGELFF
- | - | TRBJ2-1 | TRBV5-8 | TGTGCCAGCAGCTTCGGACAGAGCTCCTACAATGAGCAGTTCTTC | CASSFGQSSYNEQFF
- | TRBD2 | TRBJ2-3 | TRBV7-9 | TGTGCCAGCAGTCCAAACGGGGTAGCGGGGGCGGATACGCAGTATTTT | CASSPNGVAGADTQYF
- | - | TRBJ2-7 | TRBV19 | TGTGCCAGTAGTTCCCCGGGACACACCTACGAGCAGTACTTC | CASSSPGHTYEQYF
- | - | TRBJ1-6 | TRBV5-5 | TGTGCCAGCAGCTCCACAGGGTTGGGAGCCTATAATTCACCCCTCCACTTT | CASSSTGLGAYNSPLHF
- | - | TRBJ2-1 | TRBV9 | TGTGCCAGCAGCGTTAACAGTTACAATGAGCAGTTCTTC | CASSVNSYNEQFF
- | - | TRBJ1-1 | TRBV11-2 | TGTGCCAGCAACCGACAGGAATATGATGAAGCTTTCTTT | CASNRQEYDEAFF